This T cell receptor beta chain was sequenced for a study of response to subunit inactivated influenza vaccine (dated by TCRdb to about 2018). With regard to the full study: Deep quantitative profiling of the T cell receptor repertoire was used in the study to follow responses to a trivalent subunit inactivated influenza vaccine.

Libraries were constructed by RT-PCR. The sample was run on an Illumina HiSeq 2500. TCRdb reprocessed the public reads (quality trimming at Q25 with fastp, clone calling with MiXCR) and kept in-frame beta chains. Duplicate CDR3 protein sequences are folded into a single record with the most common DNA and genes. Within this sample are hundreds of thousands of distinct CDR3 sequences, with approximately 17% of them counted one time only. The leading ten clones occupy 9.5% to 13% of the sample. General study outcomes and caveats: The authors proposed that each seasonal influenza vaccination may bring in only a limited number of new T cells.

With regard to this clonotype: Its antigen target is currently unknown. No base qualities exist here, and no much larger clone lies one base off it.

The germline V gene supplies CDR1 LGHNA and CDR2 YSLEER. The germline ends are 11 bases apart after V is trimmed by 2 bases and J by 6 bases. The CDR3, from cysteine to phenylalanine, totals 14 residues. Only CDR3 DNA is held: 42 bases, read in frame from base 1. This clonotype originated in a man in his forties or fifties who received an inactivated influenza vaccine. Donor details come from another sample of the same person, matched by shared clones. The chain joins TRBV4-3 to TRBJ2-1, with an unclear D gene assignment. This specimen was PBMCs from blood, taken 5 to 6 days after vaccination. The nucleotides read TGCGCCAGCAGCCAATTGGACGTCTCCAATGAGCAGTTCTTC. Its product reads: CASSQLDVSNEQFF.